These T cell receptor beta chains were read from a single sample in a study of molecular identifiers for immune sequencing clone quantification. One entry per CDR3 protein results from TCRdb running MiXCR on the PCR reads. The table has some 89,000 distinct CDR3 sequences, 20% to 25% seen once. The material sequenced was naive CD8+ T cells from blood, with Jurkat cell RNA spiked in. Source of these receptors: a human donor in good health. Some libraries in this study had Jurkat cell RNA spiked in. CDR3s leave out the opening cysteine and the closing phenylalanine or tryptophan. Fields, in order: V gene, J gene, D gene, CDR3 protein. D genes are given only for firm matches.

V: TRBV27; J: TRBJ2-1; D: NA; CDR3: ASSFVSPAGPNEQF
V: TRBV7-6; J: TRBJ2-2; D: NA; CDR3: ASTPGHPGGELF
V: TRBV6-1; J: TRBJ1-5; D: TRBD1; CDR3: ARSEAGGQPQH
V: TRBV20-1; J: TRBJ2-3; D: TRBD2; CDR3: SARPSGDYTDTQY
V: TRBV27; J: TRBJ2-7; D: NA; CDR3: ASSLADNSYEQY
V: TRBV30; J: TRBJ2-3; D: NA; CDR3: AWEGDGSTDTQY
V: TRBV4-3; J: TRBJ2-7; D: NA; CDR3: ASSQGVGQSSYEQY
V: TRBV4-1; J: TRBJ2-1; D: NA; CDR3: ASSQVSGSFYNEQF
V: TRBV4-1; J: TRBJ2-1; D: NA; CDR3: ASSQDSWGGGEQF
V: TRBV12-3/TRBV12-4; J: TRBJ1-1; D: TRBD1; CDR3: ASSHATGGPKNTEAF
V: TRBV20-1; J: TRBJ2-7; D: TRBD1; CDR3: SARDIGDRTYEQY
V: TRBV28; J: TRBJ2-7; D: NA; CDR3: ASSLLGGTYEEQY
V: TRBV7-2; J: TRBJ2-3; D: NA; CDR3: ARRSYYGLRGTATQY
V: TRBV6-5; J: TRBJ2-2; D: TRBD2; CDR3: ASSYSGLAGSNTGELF
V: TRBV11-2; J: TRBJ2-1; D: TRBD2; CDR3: ASSLSGRGSYNEQF
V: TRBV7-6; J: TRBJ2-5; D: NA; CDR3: ASRNPEGLRETQY
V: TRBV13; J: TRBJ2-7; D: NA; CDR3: ASSLGWGSGYEQY
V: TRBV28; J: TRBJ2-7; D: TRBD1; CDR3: ASRKDPGQPYEQY
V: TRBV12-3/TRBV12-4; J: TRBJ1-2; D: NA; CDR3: ASNDYTNYGYT
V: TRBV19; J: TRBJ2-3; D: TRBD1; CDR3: ASSFHDRGTSTDTQY
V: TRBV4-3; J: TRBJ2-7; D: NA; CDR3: ASSPGPSYEQY
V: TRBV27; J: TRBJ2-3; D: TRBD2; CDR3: ASRRLAGYGLPDTQY
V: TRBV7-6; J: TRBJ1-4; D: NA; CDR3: ASRPSLATNEKLF
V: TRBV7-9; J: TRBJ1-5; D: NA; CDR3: ASSSWEQPQH
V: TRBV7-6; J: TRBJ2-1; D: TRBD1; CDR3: ASSPLSGQGAYNEQF
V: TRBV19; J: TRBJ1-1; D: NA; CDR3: ASSIGVNTEAF
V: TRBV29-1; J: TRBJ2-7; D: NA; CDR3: SVEQGKYEQY